These T cell receptor beta chains were read from a single sample in a study of chemoradiotherapy in HPV16-positive cancers. Sequencing was performed with immunoSEQ multiplex PCR; in TCRdb, only in-frame clones are kept and a portion is missing. The repertoire holds some 27,000 clones, approximately 90% seen once, with about a fifth in the top ten. The sample was blood, taken from a patient who underwent chemoradiotherapy. Every receptor here comes from a human donor with HPV-associated anogenital cancer. The CDR3 runs from the conserved cysteine through the conserved F or W. D genes are given only for firm matches. Clone size is stated in some rows and not others, as once, few, many or a class when expanded.

TRBV27	TRBJ2-2	TRBD2	.	TGTGCCAGCAGGGGACTAGCGGGGGGCAACACCGGGGAGCTGTTTTTT	CASRGLAGGNTGELFF
TRBV18	TRBJ2-5	.	once	TGTGCCAGCTCCCCTCGGCACGGACAAGAGACCCAGTACTTC	CASSPRHGQETQYF
TRBV7-2	TRBJ2-1	TRBD1	once	TGTGCCAGCAGCTTAGAACACAGGGGCTACAATGAGCAGTTCTTC	CASSLEHRGYNEQFF
TRBV5-4	TRBJ2-7	TRBD2	.	TGTGCCAGCAGCTTGCGGACTAGCGGCCTTTACGAGCAGTACTTC	CASSLRTSGLYEQYF
TRBV15	TRBJ1-2	.	.	TGTGCCACCAGCAGAGAAGGCAGCAGGGGCTACACCTTC	CATSREGSRGYTF
TRBV29-1	TRBJ1-4	.	.	TGCAGCGTTGAAGTCACAGAAGGAGAAAAACTGTTTTTT	CSVEVTEGEKLFF
TRBV15	TRBJ1-5	.	few	TGTGCCACCAGCAGGGAGACAAATCAGCCCCAGCATTTT	CATSRETNQPQHF
TRBV7-8	TRBJ2-7	.	.	TGTGCCAGCAGCCTAGTCAACGAGCAGTACTTC	CASSLVNEQYF
TRBV18	TRBJ2-7	.	.	TGTGCCAGCTCACCTCCCTCCTCGGCAGCCTACGAGCAGTACTTC	CASSPPSSAAYEQYF
TRBV11-2	TRBJ2-3	TRBD2	.	TGTGCCAGCAGCCCTAGCGGGTTCGCGGCGGGTACGCAGTATTTT	CASSPSGFAAGTQYF
TRBV6-5	TRBJ2-3	TRBD1	.	TGTGCCAGCAGTTACCGACAGGGGGGCACAGATACGCAGTATTTT	CASSYRQGGTDTQYF
TRBV14	TRBJ2-7	.	.	TGTGCCAGCAGCCAAGAGATAGGGAACCCCTACGAGCAGTACTTC	CASSQEIGNPYEQYF
TRBV5-8	TRBJ2-1	TRBD2	.	TGTGCCAGCAGCTTAAAGCGGGGAGGATACAATGAGCAGTTCTTC	CASSLKRGGYNEQFF
TRBV4-3	TRBJ1-3	.	.	TGCGCCAGCAGCCCAGGGATCTCTGGAAACACCATATATTTT	CASSPGISGNTIYF
TRBV28	TRBJ2-5	.	.	TGTGCCAGCAGTTTTTTTGGCAGCCAAGAGACCCAGTACTTC	CASSFFGSQETQYF
TRBV9	TRBJ2-5	.	.	TGTGCCAGCAGCGCCCAGACCGGGATCGGTGAGACCCAGTACTTC	CASSAQTGIGETQYF
TRBV28	TRBJ2-7	TRBD1	.	TGTGCCAGCAGTACAGGACAGGCGGTCGCGGACGAGCAGTACTTC	CASSTGQAVADEQYF
TRBV10-3	TRBJ1-2	.	.	TGTGCCATCAGTGTCCAGGGCGACTATGGCTACACCTTC	CAISVQGDYGYTF
TRBV27	TRBJ2-7	TRBD1	.	TGTGCCAGCAGTAGAGGGACAGGGGGAACCTACGAGCAGTACTTC	CASSRGTGGTYEQYF
TRBV5-1	TRBJ2-7	.	.	TGCGCCAGCAGCTTGCACGACGGGGACGAGCAGTACTTC	CASSLHDGDEQYF
TRBV18	TRBJ1-1	.	.	TGTGCCAGCTCACCCAACACTGAAGCTTTCTTT	CASSPNTEAFF
TRBV4-3	TRBJ2-1	.	.	TGCGCCAGCAGCCAAGAGGGGGCCAGTTACAATGAGCAGTTCTTC	CASSQEGASYNEQFF
TRBV11-2	TRBJ1-1	.	.	TGTGCCAGCAGCCTCCCCGCAGGGTCTGAAGCTTTCTTT	CASSLPAGSEAFF
TRBV5-1	TRBJ2-1	TRBD2	.	TGCGCCAGCAGCTTGGAGGGACTAGCGACCTCTCCAAGGAATGAGCAGTTCTTC	CASSLEGLATSPRNEQFF
TRBV5-1	TRBJ2-7	TRBD1	.	TGCGCCAGCAGCTTGCAAGGGTGGGACAGGGACCACGAGCAGTACTTC	CASSLQGWDRDHEQYF
TRBV20-1	TRBJ1-1	.	.	TGCAGTGCTAGGGGGAACACTGAAGCTTTCTTT	CSARGNTEAFF
TRBV4-2	TRBJ2-7	.	.	TGTGCCAGCAGCCAAGAGTCTGGAGACAGAACTTACGAGCAGTACTTC	CASSQESGDRTYEQYF
TRBV30	TRBJ2-5	TRBD1	.	TGTGCCTGGAGCGGACAGGGTGGCGAGACCCAGTACTTC	CAWSGQGGETQYF
TRBV6-1	TRBJ2-1	TRBD1	.	TGTGCCAGCAGGAGGGGGACAGGGAATCCCCTTGAGCAGTTCTTC	CASRRGTGNPLEQFF
TRBV19	TRBJ1-5	.	once	TGTGCCAGTAGTGAGACGGGCAATCAGCCCCAGCATTTT	CASSETGNQPQHF
TRBV6-5	TRBJ2-7	TRBD1	.	TGTGCCAGCAGTTCCGGGACAGGCCCCTACGAGCAGTACTTC	CASSSGTGPYEQYF
TRBV5-1	TRBJ2-2	.	.	TGCGCCAGCTCTATGATAGCGCCGACCGGGGAGCTGTTTTTT	CASSMIAPTGELFF
TRBV11-1	TRBJ1-2	.	.	TGTGCCAGCAGCTTGTCCGGGACATCGCCAGATGGCTACACCTTC	CASSLSGTSPDGYTF
TRBV4-3	TRBJ2-1	TRBD2	once	TGCGCCAGCAGCCAAGGTGGGGGGGTTGCCTACAATGAGCAGTTCTTC	CASSQGGGVAYNEQFF
TRBV5-1	TRBJ1-1	.	.	TGCGCCAGCAGCTTGACCCTATGGAACACTGAAGCTTTCTTT	CASSLTLWNTEAFF
TRBV6-6	TRBJ2-3	.	.	TGTGCCAGCAGCCCCTGGAAGGATACGCAGTATTTT	CASSPWKDTQYF
TRBV6-5	TRBJ1-2	TRBD1	.	TGTGCCAGCAGTCGACAGGGATGGGGCTATGGCTACACCTTC	CASSRQGWGYGYTF
TRBV27	TRBJ1-1	.	.	TGTGCCAGCAGTTTATCGGCGGCAGGGGACACTGAAGCTTTCTTT	CASSLSAAGDTEAFF
TRBV19	TRBJ2-1	.	.	TGTGCCAGTAGTTTTGCCCCTGTAGGGGACAATGAGCAGTTCTTC	CASSFAPVGDNEQFF
TRBV30	TRBJ1-4	TRBD1	.	TGTGCCTGGAGTGTAAGGGGACAGCGATTCTTTAATGAAAAACTGTTTTTT	CAWSVRGQRFFNEKLFF
TRBV29-1	TRBJ1-1	.	.	TGCAGCGCGCAACAGAAGAACACTGAAGCTTTCTTT	CSAQQKNTEAFF
TRBV20-1	TRBJ2-5	.	.	TGCAGTGCCACAGCCCGGGGGACCCAGTACTTC	CSATARGTQYF
TRBV27	TRBJ1-1	.	.	TGTGCCAGCAGTGTAGGGGTGAACACTGAAGCTTTCTTT	CASSVGVNTEAFF
TRBV6-1	TRBJ1-5	.	once	TGTGCCAGCAGTGGGGGGTATAGCAATCAGCCCCAGCATTTT	CASSGGYSNQPQHF
TRBV7-8	TRBJ2-1	TRBD2	.	TGTGCCAGCAGCCCGCTAGCGGGAGGGTTAAGCTCCTACAATGAGCAGTTCTTC	CASSPLAGGLSSYNEQFF
TRBV7-2	TRBJ2-2	TRBD2	.	TGTGCCAGCAGCGCCTTTAGCGGGGGGGCTTCCGGGGAGCTGTTTTTT	CASSAFSGGASGELFF
TRBV7-9	TRBJ2-1	.	.	TGTGCCAGCAGCTTCCGAGACCGGGACGACCAGTTCTTC	CASSFRDRDDQFF
TRBV27	TRBJ2-3	TRBD2	.	TGTGCCAGCAGTTTGTCGGGAGGAGGGGATACGCAGTATTTT	CASSLSGGGDTQYF
TRBV29-1	TRBJ2-4	.	.	TGCAGCGTTGAAGATCAGATGCAGGGAAACATTCAGTACTTC	CSVEDQMQGNIQYF
TRBV29-1	TRBJ2-5	TRBD1	.	TGCAGCGTTGGGGGGACAGTACAAGAGACCCAGTACTTC	CSVGGTVQETQYF
TRBV4-3	TRBJ2-1	TRBD2	.	TGCGCCAGCAGCCCCCGGACTAGCGGAGCCAATGAGCAGTTCTTC	CASSPRTSGANEQFF
TRBV4-3	TRBJ2-2	TRBD1	.	TGCGCCAGCAGCCAAGATGGGACAGGGGTGCGCACCGGGGAGCTGTTTTTT	CASSQDGTGVRTGELFF
TRBV28	TRBJ2-7	.	.	TGTGCCAGCAGTAGGGTGGCGATTTCGTACGAGCAGTACTTC	CASSRVAISYEQYF
TRBV6-4	TRBJ2-3	.	.	TGTGCCAGCAGTGAGGAGGACACAGATACGCAGTATTTT	CASSEEDTDTQYF
TRBV11-2	TRBJ2-1	.	.	TGTGCCAGCAGCTTTTCGGGAGCCTACAATGAGCAGTTCTTC	CASSFSGAYNEQFF
TRBV14	TRBJ2-7	.	.	TGTGCCAGCAGCCAGAACAACTACGAGCAGTACTTC	CASSQNNYEQYF
TRBV6-1	TRBJ2-5	.	few	TGTGCCAGCAGTGAAGTTGGGGGGACCCAGTACTTC	CASSEVGGTQYF
TRBV10-3	TRBJ1-2	.	.	TGTGCCACCCAGCAGCCCAGCTCCTATGGCTACACCTTC	CATQQPSSYGYTF
TRBV19	TRBJ1-4	.	.	TGTGCCAGTAGTATAGGCCGTGGGGATGAAAAACTGTTTTTT	CASSIGRGDEKLFF
TRBV5-1	TRBJ1-1	TRBD1	.	TGCGCCAGCAGCTCCCAGGGGGGAAACACTGAAGCTTTCTTT	CASSSQGGNTEAFF